The 9 T cell receptor beta chains given below trace back to one sample, sequenced in a study of blood T cell repertoires in COVID-19. Only in-frame clones appear in the TCRdb table, and some are missing; sequencing was by immunoSEQ multiplex PCR. The top ten clones hold roughly 6.6% of a sample with 15,000 to 20,000 clones, 91% of them seen once. Specimen: peripheral blood. These receptors all come from a human donor in a cohort sampled during active COVID-19.

The rearrangement links TRBV19 to TRBJ2-7; 10 bases fit TRBD2. Per the germline V gene, CDR1 is LNHDA and CDR2 is SQIVND (reference sequence). V trimming: 1 base; J trimming: 4 bases; junction bases outside the gene matches: 19. The CDR3 spans 20 residues. The CDR3 region is CASSIGLAGATLPSRYEQYF. The CDR3, as DNA: TGTGCCAGTAGTATAGGTCTAGCGGGAGCCACACTCCCGAGTAGATACGAGCAGTACTTC.

J is TRBJ2-2 and V is TRBV4-3; D call uncertain. Germline assignment: CDR1 LGHNA and CDR2 YSLEER. The CDR3 has 13 residues. V lost 4 bases and J lost 6, with 9 bases in between. The chain's CDR3 is CASSLRRAGELFF. The DNA of the CDR3 is TGCGCCAGCAGCCTCAGGCGCGCCGGGGAGCTGTTTTTT.

The J gene is TRBJ2-7, the V gene TRBV6-2 or TRBV6-3; D may be TRBD2 (6 bases). Trimming removed 1 base at V and 6 bases at J, with 10 bases between. Germline values: CDR1 MNHEY, CDR2 SVGEGT. This CDR3 is built from 13 residues. The CDR3 loop reads CASSYLQGLEQYF. CDR3 bases: TGTGCCAGCAGTTACTTGCAGGGACTCGAGCAGTACTTC.

The chain links TRBV19 to TRBJ2-6; TRBD1 might be the D (6 bases). Germline V lookup: CDR1 LNHDA, CDR2 SQIVND (reference sequence). This CDR3 spans 15 amino acids. V was clipped by 4 bases and J by 4 bases, with 11 bases between them. The CDR3 spells CASSTTGYGANVLTF. CDR3 sequence (DNA): TGTGCCAGTAGTACTACAGGGTACGGGGCCAACGTCCTGACTTTC.

This chain links TRBV5-4 with TRBJ2-7; 9 bases agree with TRBD1. The CDR3 has 16 amino acids. V trimming: 5 bases; J trimming: 2 bases; junction bases outside the gene matches: 11. Germline V gives CDR1 SGHNT, CDR2 YYREEE (reference sequence). This CDR3 reads CASSSPGQGSPYEQYF. The CDR3 nucleotides read TGTGCCAGCAGTTCACCGGGACAGGGTTCTCCCTACGAGCAGTACTTC. Full variable domain (remainder filled in from reference TRBV5-4 and TRBJ2-7): ETGVTQSPTHLIKTRGQQVTLRCSSQSGHNTVSWYQQALGQGPQFIFQYYREEENGRGNFPPRFSGLQFPNYSSELNVNALELDDSALYLCASSSPGQGSPYEQYFGPGTRLTVT.

The V and J genes are TRBV5-6 and TRBJ1-1, with 7 bases matching TRBD1. CDR3 length: 14 residues. With 6 bases clipped from V and 3 bases from J, the junction kept 8 bases outside the gene matches. The V gene's germline CDR1 is SGHDT and CDR2 YYEEEE. The CDR3 reads CASTRQGFHTEAFF. The DNA for the CDR3 is TGTGCCAGCACCCGACAGGGCTTCCACACTGAAGCTTTCTTT.

V is TRBV28 and J is TRBJ1-3; unclear D gene. Trimming left V 4 bases short and J 1 base short, with 5 bases between. Germline values: CDR1 MDHEN, CDR2 SYDVKM. The CDR3 runs 13 residues. CDR3 residues: CASSSGSGNTIYF. The CDR3, as DNA: TGTGCCAGCAGTTCAGGATCTGGAAACACCATATATTTT. The whole variable domain, filled in from reference TRBV28 and TRBJ1-3, reads DVKVTQSSRYLVKRTGEKVFLECVQDMDHENMFWYRQDPGLGLRLIYFSYDVKMKEKGDIPEGYSVSREKKERFSLILESASTNQTSMYLCASSSGSGNTIYFGEGSWLTVV.

The V gene is TRBV6-2 or TRBV6-3, the J gene TRBJ2-3; D is perhaps TRBD1 (5 bases). V lost 4 bases to trimming and J lost 1 base, with 15 bases between them. Germline assignment: CDR1 MNHEY and CDR2 SVGEGT. CDR3 length equals 16 residues. The CDR3 region is CASSWQGTGRTDTQYF. CDR3 coding DNA: TGTGCCAGCAGTTGGCAGGGCACGGGTCGCACAGATACGCAGTATTTT.

The chain combines TRBV25-1 with TRBJ1-3, with D hard to call. The CDR3 runs 10 residues. Germline loops: CDR1 MGHDK, CDR2 SYGVNS. Trimming shortened V by 10 bases and J by 8 bases, and 9 bases separated the two germline ends. The CDR3 is CATRGDTIYF. Here the CDR3 DNA reads TGTGCCACCCGGGGTGACACCATATATTTT.